The clone carrying this T cell receptor beta chain was seen many times. Using unique molecular identifiers, the investigators prepared the TCRbeta library. MiXCR was run by TCRdb on the PCR reads, yielding one entry per CDR3 protein. The table has about 97,000 distinct CDR3 sequences, roughly 7.6% seen once. The record originates from a study of T-cell reconstitution after alpha-beta-depleted transplantation in children. The V segment lost 0 bases and the J segment 15 bases; nucleotides outside the gene matches: 15. The CDR3 spans 16 residues. The specimen was PBMCs, collected before TCRalphabeta/CD19-depleted stem cell transplant. The rearrangement joins TRBV12-3 or TRBV12-4 to TRBJ2-1; 9 bases map to TRBD2. This TCR derives from a boy aged 2 to 10 with acute lymphoblastic leukemia, due to receive a stem cell transplant. In nucleotides, the CDR3 is TGTGCCAGCAGTTTAGCCCCCGGGGCGGGGGGGCCAGTAGGGTTCTTC. This encodes CASSLAPGAGGPVGFF.